This T cell receptor (beta chain) appears in the sequencing data of a study of cytomegalovirus exposure and HLA in healthy donors. General study findings and limits: Earlier analysis found most TCR beta V segments productive about 87% or about 30% of the time.

With regard to this clone: The antigen remains unidentified.

The PCR employed 60 Vbeta primers together with 13 Jbeta primers. Using immunoSEQ multiplex PCR, the repertoire was profiled, and TCRdb retains in-frame clones only, with some absent. The data show about 160,000 clones, with approximately 80% seen just once and about 2.4% held by the top ten. Germline CDR1 reads KGHSH; CDR2 reads LQKENI. V was pared by 4 bases and J by 6 bases, with 4 bases between. The CDR3 is 12 amino acids. The sample taken for sequencing was PBMCs. This TCR derives from a male donor in good health and CMV-seronegative. This chain uses TRBV18 with TRBJ1-6; D not certain. CDR3 coding DNA: TGTGCCAGCTCACGACTTAATTCACCCCTCCACTTT. As protein: CASSRLNSPLHF.